A selection of T cell receptor beta chains follows, all from one sample in a study of T-cell memory formation after mild COVID-19. One entry per CDR3 protein, called by TCRdb with MiXCR from the 5' RACE reads. This sample has some 280,000 distinct CDR3 sequences; around 15% occur once, and the top ten carry more than 20%. The sequenced sample consisted of PBMCs or a T cell subset sorted from them (not recorded which). Every receptor here comes from a man between 18 and 35 years old who had mild COVID-19 (a few samples of this study predate the infection). Cell type and time point are not known. Each CDR3 is given with its conserved first and last residue. Each record gives: clone size, J gene, D gene, V gene, CDR3 DNA, CDR3 protein. The D gene is left open where the match is weak. Rows may omit the clone size; those that give it use once, few, many or a size class.

>.|TRBJ1-2|TRBD1|TRBV28
TGTGCCAGCAGTGTCGGGACAGCTCCTTCTGGCTACACCTTC
CASSVGTAPSGYTF
>.|TRBJ1-1|.|TRBV12-3/TRBV12-4
TGTGCCAGCCAGCCCCAGGGAACTGAAGCTTTCTTT
CASQPQGTEAFF
>.|TRBJ2-5|.|TRBV6-6
TGTGCCAGCAGTTACGAGGGAAGCCAAGAGACCCAGTACTTC
CASSYEGSQETQYF
>many|TRBJ2-7|.|TRBV27
TGTGCCAGCAGTTTCAAGGCGGCCTACGAGCAGTACTTC
CASSFKAAYEQYF
>.|TRBJ1-4|.|TRBV9
TGTGCCAGCAGCTCCGGGACCAGGCAAGAAAAACTGTTTTTT
CASSSGTRQEKLFF
>.|TRBJ2-5|TRBD1|TRBV20-1
TGCAGTGCAACGGGACAGGGGGCTACAAAAGAGACCCAGTACTTC
CSATGQGATKETQYF
>few|TRBJ1-4|.|TRBV14
TGTGCCAGCAGCCAAGGTCCGCGGCCTAATGAAAAACTGTTTTTT
CASSQGPRPNEKLFF
>few|TRBJ2-3|.|TRBV4-1
TGCGCCAGCAGCCAAGGACCCCGGCAGGGCCGGGCATATACGCAGTATTTT
CASSQGPRQGRAYTQYF
>.|TRBJ2-2|.|TRBV3-1
TGTGCCAGCAGCCCGCCCGGGGGCAACACCGGGGAGCTGTTTTTT
CASSPPGGNTGELFF
>.|TRBJ2-7|.|TRBV7-9
TGTGCCAGCAGCCCGTCCTTTAACGAGCAGTACTTC
CASSPSFNEQYF
>few|TRBJ2-1|.|TRBV6-2/TRBV6-3
TGTGCCAGCAGTTACAACTACAATGAGCAGTTCTTC
CASSYNYNEQFF
>.|TRBJ1-1|.|TRBV4-3
TGCGCCAGCAGCCAAGAGGCCGGGCCCCGAAACACTGAAGCTTTCTTT
CASSQEAGPRNTEAFF
>many|TRBJ2-2|.|TRBV27
TGTGCCAGCAGCCGCAGCAACACCGGGGAGCTGTTTTTT
CASSRSNTGELFF
>few|TRBJ1-1|.|TRBV5-4
TGTGCCAGCAGCTTGGGTCCGGGCATGAACACTGAAGCTTTCTTT
CASSLGPGMNTEAFF
>many|TRBJ2-6|.|TRBV7-2
TGTGCCAGCAGCTTAACTGGGGCCAACGTCCTGACTTTC
CASSLTGANVLTF
>few|TRBJ2-5|.|TRBV29-1
TGCAGCGTTGAGTCGGGACTCTCCTTACGACAAGAGACCCAGTACTTC
CSVESGLSLRQETQYF
>few|TRBJ2-7|TRBD1|TRBV4-1
TGCGCCAGCAGCCGAACCGGGACAGGCCCCTACGAGCAGTACTTC
CASSRTGTGPYEQYF
>few|TRBJ1-2|.|TRBV23-1
TGCGCCAGCAGTCAATCTCGGCAGGGGATCTATGGCTACACCTTC
CASSQSRQGIYGYTF
>.|TRBJ2-3|TRBD2|TRBV6-5
TGTGCCAGCAGTTACGGGCGGGGGGGCGCCCTCGCAGATACGCAGTATTTT
CASSYGRGGALADTQYF
>.|TRBJ1-5|.|TRBV7-9
TGTGCCAGCAGCTTAGCGGATGTTGGTCAGCCCCAGCATTTT
CASSLADVGQPQHF
>.|TRBJ1-6|.|TRBV4-3
TGCGCCAGCAGCCAGAAATCGGGGGGTAGCTCCTATAATTCACCCCTCCACTTT
CASSQKSGGSSYNSPLHF
>many|TRBJ2-1|.|TRBV11-2
TGTGCCAGCAGCTTTACTAGCTCTCGCTACAATGAGCAGTTCTTC
CASSFTSSRYNEQFF
>.|TRBJ1-1|TRBD1|TRBV29-1
TGCAGCGTCGAACAGGGGGTCGGGACTGAAGCTTTCTTT
CSVEQGVGTEAFF
>few|TRBJ2-5|.|TRBV5-1
TGCGCCAGCAGCTTGTCTGGGGACCAAGAGACCCAGTGCTTC
CASSLSGDQETQCF
>.|TRBJ2-5|.|TRBV11-3
TGTGCCAGCATGAGCTCGAAGACCCAGTACTTC
CASMSSKTQYF
>.|TRBJ2-7|.|TRBV20-1
TGCAGTGCTAGAGAAGGGGCTAGCGTCAACGAGCAGTACTTC
CSAREGASVNEQYF
>few|TRBJ2-7|TRBD1|TRBV18
TGTGCCAGCTCAATCGGGACAGTGACCAACGAGCAGTACTTC
CASSIGTVTNEQYF
>many|TRBJ1-6|.|TRBV7-4
TGTGCCAGCACCCCCCAGGCAGGGGAATCACCCCTCCACTTT
CASTPQAGESPLHF
>many|TRBJ2-3|TRBD1|TRBV7-2
TGTGCCAGCAGACGAACCGGGACAGGGGGAGATACGCAGTATTTT
CASRRTGTGGDTQYF
>many|TRBJ2-1|.|TRBV3-1
TGTGCCAGCAGCCAGGGTGGGGGGGCCAGAGCTAAAGAGCAGTTCTTC
CASSQGGGARAKEQFF
>few|TRBJ1-5|.|TRBV5-6
TGTGCCAGCAGCTTGAAACCAAGCAATCAGCCCCAGCATTTT
CASSLKPSNQPQHF
>.|TRBJ1-2|.|TRBV7-9
TGTGCCAGCAGCTTAGTACAGGGAACTAATGGCTACACCTTC
CASSLVQGTNGYTF
>few|TRBJ1-1|.|TRBV7-9
TGTGCCAGCAGCCGCGGGTCCGGGACAGAAGCTTTCTTT
CASSRGSGTEAFF
>few|TRBJ1-1|.|TRBV12-3/TRBV12-4
TGTGCCAGCAGTCCGACTCCAGGGCGGATGAACACTGAAGCTTTCTTT
CASSPTPGRMNTEAFF
>few|TRBJ2-5|TRBD1|TRBV11-2
TGTGCCAGCAGCTTAGTTCGGACAGGGAGAGAGACCCAGTACTTC
CASSLVRTGRETQYF
>.|TRBJ1-5|.|TRBV6-2/TRBV6-3
TGTGCCAGCAGTTACTCGGGTCAGCCCCAGCATTTT
CASSYSGQPQHF
>.|TRBJ1-2|.|TRBV20-1
TGCAGTGCCAGGGGCCATACCTCGGACGGCTACACCTTC
CSARGHTSDGYTF
>few|TRBJ1-1|TRBD1|TRBV7-2
TGTGCCAGCAGCTCCCAGACAGGGACTGAAGCTTTCTTT
CASSSQTGTEAFF
>.|TRBJ2-7|.|TRBV5-1
TGCGCCAGCAGCTTTTTCGCCCAGTTCCCCTACGAGCAGTACTTC
CASSFFAQFPYEQYF
>.|TRBJ2-5|.|TRBV3-1
TGTGCCAGCAGCCCTACTTGGATCCAAGAGACCCAGTACTTC
CASSPTWIQETQYF
>few|TRBJ1-5|.|TRBV29-1
TGCAGCGCCCAGGCCGGGGCCGGTGGCAATCAGCCCCAGCATTTT
CSAQAGAGGNQPQHF
>.|TRBJ1-1|TRBD1|TRBV6-2/TRBV6-3
TGTGCCAGCAGACTACTTACAGGGGCTGAAGCTTTCTTT
CASRLLTGAEAFF
>.|TRBJ1-2|TRBD1|TRBV20-1
TGCAGTGCTAAACAGGGGTATGGCTACACCTTC
CSAKQGYGYTF
>.|TRBJ1-1|.|TRBV3-1
TGTGCCAGCAGCCATTTTGGACACCTCAGCAACACTGAAGCTTTCTTT
CASSHFGHLSNTEAFF
>few|TRBJ2-2|.|TRBV4-3
TGCGCCAGCAGCCAACTAGCCCTGAACACCGGGGAGCTGTTTTTT
CASSQLALNTGELFF
>.|TRBJ2-3|.|TRBV7-2
TGTGCCAGCAGCTTAGGGGCCCCGGGGTCTTATGGCACAGATACGCAGTATTTT
CASSLGAPGSYGTDTQYF
>many|TRBJ2-1|.|TRBV5-1
TGCGCCAGCAGCTTGATCGGCAGCCACAATGAGCAGTTCTTC
CASSLIGSHNEQFF
>.|TRBJ2-6|.|TRBV6-4
TGTGCCAGCTCCCCATGGAGGGGGGCAGAGGGGGCCAACGTCCTGACTTTC
CASSPWRGAEGANVLTF
>many|TRBJ1-1|.|TRBV7-6
TGTGCCAGCAGCTTAGGGGTAACAGGGTTGAACACTGAAGCTTTCTTT
CASSLGVTGLNTEAFF
>few|TRBJ2-1|TRBD2|TRBV7-6
TGTGCCAGCAGCTTTTTTAGCGGGGAGCGCTCCTACAATGAGCAGTTCTTC
CASSFFSGERSYNEQFF
>.|TRBJ2-7|TRBD1|TRBV20-1
TGCAGTGCTGAGACAGGGGGGAGCGACTACGAGCAGTACTTC
CSAETGGSDYEQYF
>few|TRBJ1-1|.|TRBV4-3
TGCGCCAGCAGCCATCAAGACAGGCCGAACACTGAAGCTTTCTTT
CASSHQDRPNTEAFF
>few|TRBJ2-3|TRBD2|TRBV3-1
TGTGCCAGCAGCCGACTAGCGGGGGGAATACTAAACACAGATACGCAGTATTTT
CASSRLAGGILNTDTQYF
>.|TRBJ2-3|TRBD2|TRBV9
TGTGCCAGCAGCGATGGACTAGCGGGGACAGATACGCAGTATTTT
CASSDGLAGTDTQYF